The present entry profiles one T cell receptor (beta chain) with its context. This specimen belongs to a study of technical replicates of blood from a few donors. Clones were read by immunoSEQ multiplex PCR, and TCRdb kept only the in-frame ones, dropping some. The data show under 55,000 clones, with about 96% seen just once and under 0.45% held by the top ten. The germline V gene encodes CDR1 KGHSH and CDR2 LQKENI. V was cut by 3 bases and J by 0 bases, with 6 bases left in between. The CDR3 is 13 amino acids. Sequencing was carried out using T cells isolated from PBMCs. The chain carries TRBV18 and TRBJ2-7; D gene unclear. The sequence was collected from a human donor in good health. The CDR3 reads CASSPVSSYEQYF. CDR3 in DNA: TGTGCCAGCTCACCGGTCAGCTCCTACGAGCAGTACTTC.